This T cell receptor (beta chain) was documented in a study of T cells in Graves' hyperthyroidism and ophthalmopathy. The source material, RNA transcripts, was used to amplify TCR beta CDR3 regions. The HTBI primer set drove a first-round RT-PCR of the TCR CDR3. TCRdb redid the calling of the multiplex PCR reads with MiXCR, one entry per CDR3 protein. The table has about 350,000 distinct CDR3 sequences, 17% seen once; the top ten hold almost 35%. Between the trimmed V and J ends, which lost 7 bases and 5 bases, there was a span of 11 bases. CDR1 and CDR2 from the germline V gene are SNHLY and FYNNEI. CDR3 length: 12 amino acids.

This TCR was recovered from a woman aged 25 to 39 with Graves' hyperthyroidism that later progressed to Graves' ophthalmopathy. The J gene is TRBJ1-2, the V gene TRBV2, with D possibly TRBD1 on 6 matching bases. Material for sequencing was blood. The CDR3 is CASKGGRYGYTF. The CDR3, as DNA: TGTGCCAGCAAGGGGGGGAGATATGGCTACACCTTC.